Following are 15 T cell receptor beta chains from one sample sequenced in a study of preoperative IRX-2 immunotherapy in early breast cancer. Noted treatment: preoperative locoregional IRX-2 cytokine immunotherapy. The protocol was immunoSEQ multiplex PCR, while the TCRdb copy is restricted to in-frame clones and leaves out a portion. Found here are about 8,000 clones, more than 75% of them singletons; the top ten hold approximately 15%. The sequencing here drew on tumor tissue, taken after IRX-2 immunotherapy. These receptors originate from a human donor with breast cancer.

The rearrangement links TRBV6-8 to TRBJ2-6; D is ambiguous. This CDR3 region has 16 residues. Looked up from germline, CDR1 is MNHGY and CDR2 is SAAAGT. Trimming pared 7 bases from V and 1 base from J, leaving 14 bases between. CDR3 DNA: TGTGCCAGCATGTCGCACTCCGAATCTGGGGCCAACGTCCTGACTTTC. It specifies CASMSHSESGANVLTF.

This chain joins TRBV29-1 and TRBJ2-3, with D possibly TRBD2 on 7 matching bases. Germline CDR1 is SQVTM and CDR2 is ANQGSEA. The CDR3 contains 14 residues. With 5 bases removed from V and 2 bases from J, the gap between germline ends came to 14 bases. As DNA, the CDR3 is TGCAGCGTTTGGGGAGGGGGGGCCACAGATACGCAGTATTTT. It specifies CSVWGGGATDTQYF.

V usage is TRBV19 and J usage is TRBJ1-5, with D perhaps TRBD1 (5 bases). Between the trimmed V and J ends, which lost 3 bases and 7 bases, there was a span of 13 bases. Germline CDR1 reads LNHDA; CDR2 reads SQIVND (reference sequence). This CDR3 is built from 14 residues. The CDR3 here is CASSIRRASQPQHF. CDR3 DNA sequence: TGTGCCAGTAGTATTCGCAGGGCCTCGCAGCCCCAGCATTTT.

The V and J genes are TRBV30 and TRBJ1-4; no definite D call. Germline V gene sequence: CDR1 GTSNPN, CDR2 SVGIG (reference sequence). Trimming took off 2 bases at V and 7 bases at J, with 14 bases between the two ends. The CDR3 length is 14 residues. The CDR3: CAWSPGKNGEKLFF. The CDR3 nucleotides are TGTGCCTGGAGTCCCGGGAAAAATGGTGAAAAACTGTTTTTT.

The V and J genes are TRBV6-8 and TRBJ2-2; D is unresolved. V was trimmed by 6 bases and J by 4 bases, leaving 9 bases between them. The CDR3 length is 13 residues. Germline V gene sequence: CDR1 MNHGY, CDR2 SAAAGT. The CDR3 spells CASRLYPTGELFF. The CDR3 DNA reads as TGTGCCAGCAGACTATACCCCACCGGGGAGCTGTTTTTT.

Of note for this clone: The junction shows a germline mismatch at one end, possibly a read error. V and J are TRBV15 and TRBJ1-5; no firm D call. Germline loops: CDR1 LNHNV, CDR2 YYDKDF (reference sequence). This CDR3 contains 16 residues. The CDR3 loop reads CASSLEGLGSNQPQHF. CDR3 sequence (DNA): TGTGCCAGCAGCTTAGAGGGTCTAGGGTCGAATCAGCCCCAGCATTTT.

The CDR3 here is CASSSTGLAGAITDTQYF. As DNA, the CDR3 is TGTGCCAGCAGCTCGACGGGACTAGCGGGGGCTATCACAGATACGCAGTATTTT. This sequence joins TRBV11-3 and TRBJ2-3; 14 positions agree with TRBD2. The CDR3 has 18 amino acids. Germline-derived CDR1 and CDR2 are SGHNT and YENEEA. With V trimmed by 4 bases and J by 2 bases, 8 bases remained unmatched.

V and J are TRBV25-1 and TRBJ1-4; no clear D gene. Trimming pared 3 bases from V and 4 bases from J, leaving 9 bases between. The CDR3 runs 14 residues. From germline, CDR1 is MGHDK and CDR2 SYGVNS. The CDR3 sequence: CASSDRQLNEKLFF. CDR3 DNA: TGTGCCAGCAGTGACCGGCAGCTTAATGAAAAACTGTTTTTT.

This chain connects TRBV16 to TRBJ1-1; D gene unclear. The germline gives CDR1 KGHSY, CDR2 FQNENV. The CDR3 is 14 residues long. Trimming removed 4 bases from V and 2 bases from J, with 11 bases in between. Written as DNA, the CDR3 is TGTGCCAGCAGCCCCCGGGAGGGTAACACTGAAGCTTTCTTT. Its protein product is CASSPREGNTEAFF.

This clone qualifies as medium-sized (0.01 to 0.1%). V is TRBV19 and J is TRBJ2-7; D possibly corresponds to TRBD2 (7 bases). The CDR3 is 13 residues long. Trimming removed 7 bases from V and 6 bases from J, with 16 bases in between. CDR1 and CDR2 (germline): LNHDA, SQIVND (reference sequence). CDR3 nucleotide sequence: TGTGCCAGTATGCGGGGGCTTTCGGGCGAGCAGTACTTC. It translates to CASMRGLSGEQYF. The variable domain in full, completed from reference TRBV19 and TRBJ2-7, reads DGGITQSPKYLFRKEGQNVTLSCEQNLNHDAMYWYRQDPGQGLRLIYYSQIVNDFQKGDIAEGYSVSREKKESFPLTVTSAQKNPTAFYLCASMRGLSGEQYFGPGTRLTVT.

The chain links TRBV16 to TRBJ1-2; D not resolved. Trimming stripped 0 bases from V and 10 bases from J, with 12 bases between. This CDR3 region has 13 residues. Germline CDR1 and CDR2: KGHSY and FQNENV. The CDR3 sequence: CASSQSIGSAYTF. The CDR3 coding sequence is TGTGCCAGCAGCCAATCGATCGGGAGTGCCTACACCTTC.

This clone was seen just once. The chain carries TRBV18 and TRBJ1-2; 8 nucleotides line up with TRBD1. The CDR3 contains 15 residues. In germline, CDR1 is KGHSH, CDR2 LQKENI. V lost 3 bases and J lost 7; bases outside the gene matches: 10. This CDR3 reads CASSPTIGQGGGYTF. DNA of the CDR3: TGTGCCAGCTCACCTACTATCGGACAGGGCGGTGGCTACACCTTC.

The chain uses TRBV19 and TRBJ1-5, with 7 bases fitting TRBD1. The V gene's germline CDR1 is LNHDA and CDR2 SQIVND (reference sequence). J was trimmed by 7 bases and V by 0 bases; bases with no gene match: 6. The CDR3 is made up of 15 amino acids. Here the CDR3 reads CASSIEGDSRQPQHF. In DNA, the CDR3 is TGTGCCAGTAGTATAGAGGGGGACAGTCGGCAGCCCCAGCATTTT.

The chain's CDR3 is CASRDRAKSRDNSPLHF. Here the CDR3 DNA reads TGTGCCAGCAGGGACAGGGCAAAAAGTAGGGATAATTCACCCCTCCACTTT. V and J are TRBV6-8 and TRBJ1-6; 8 positions agree with TRBD1. CDR3 length equals 17 residues. V lost 6 bases, J lost 5 bases, and 12 bases stayed unmatched. CDR1 MNHGY and CDR2 SAAAGT come from the germline V gene.

In its sample, this clone was seen once. V usage is TRBV18 and J usage is TRBJ1-1; D ambiguous. The CDR3 is 13 amino acids. The germline V gene encodes CDR1 KGHSH and CDR2 LQKENI. Trimming left V 6 bases short and J 0 bases short, with 8 bases between. For the CDR3, the DNA is TGTGCCAGCTCCCTCGGAATGAACACTGAAGCTTTCTTT. It encodes CASSLGMNTEAFF.